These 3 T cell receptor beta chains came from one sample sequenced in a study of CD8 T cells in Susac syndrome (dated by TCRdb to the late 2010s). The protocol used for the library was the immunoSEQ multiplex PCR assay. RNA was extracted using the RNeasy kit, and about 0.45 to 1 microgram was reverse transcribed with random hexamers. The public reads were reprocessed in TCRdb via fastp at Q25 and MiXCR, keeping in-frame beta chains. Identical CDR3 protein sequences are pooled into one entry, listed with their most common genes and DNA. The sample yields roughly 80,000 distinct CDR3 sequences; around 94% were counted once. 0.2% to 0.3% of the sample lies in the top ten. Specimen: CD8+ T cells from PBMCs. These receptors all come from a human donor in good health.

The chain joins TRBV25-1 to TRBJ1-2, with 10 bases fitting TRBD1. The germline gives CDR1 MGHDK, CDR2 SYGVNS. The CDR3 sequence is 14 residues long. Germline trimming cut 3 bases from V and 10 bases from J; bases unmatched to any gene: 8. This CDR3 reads CASSDPGTGVNYTF. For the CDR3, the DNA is TGTGCCAGCAGTGACCCCGGGACAGGGGTGAACTACACCTTC.

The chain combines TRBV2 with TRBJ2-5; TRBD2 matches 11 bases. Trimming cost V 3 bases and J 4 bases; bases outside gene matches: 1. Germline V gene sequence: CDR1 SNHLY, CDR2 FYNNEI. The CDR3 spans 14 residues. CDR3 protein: CASSEGLAVETQYF. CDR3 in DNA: TGTGCCAGCAGTGAGGGACTAGCGGTAGAGACCCAGTACTTC.

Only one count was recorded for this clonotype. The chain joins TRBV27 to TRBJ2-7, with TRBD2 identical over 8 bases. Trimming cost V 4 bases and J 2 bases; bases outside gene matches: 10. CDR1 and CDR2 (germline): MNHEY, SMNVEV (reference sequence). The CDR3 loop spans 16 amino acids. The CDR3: CASSSLRGRIPYEQYV. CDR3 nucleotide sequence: TGTGCCAGCAGTTCGCTTCGCGGGAGGATCCCCTACGAGCAGTACGTC.